This T cell receptor beta chain was sequenced during a study of post-analysis software for immune sequencing data. In the study overall: Multiple sclerosis in the patients followed relapsing-remitting, secondary progressive and progressive-relapsing courses. Study-wide results and caveats: Higher frequency in patients than in controls was seen for roughly five TRBV segments, with TRBV5-6, TRBV5-1 and TRBV20-1 among them. Multiple sclerosis patients had significantly lower normalized Chao1 diversity than controls.

Researchers reported that TCR beta cDNA libraries carried unique molecular identifiers. When about 0.9 to 11 million T cells were used, they gave some 520,000 cDNA molecules. MiXCR, applied by TCRdb to the PCR reads, yields one record per CDR3 protein. Among about 820,000 distinct CDR3 sequences, 53% were seen once, and the ten largest hold around 4.5%. Per germline, CDR1 MNHEY and CDR2 SVGAGI. The CDR3 extends over 14 amino acids. V was cut by 3 bases and J by 2 bases, with 10 bases left in between. Concerning this clonotype: Antigen: not known.

The sample comprised blood. This sequence originates from a girl aged 10 to 17 with multiple sclerosis. V and J are TRBV6-5 and TRBJ1-1, with D tentatively TRBD1 (6 bases). The CDR3 nucleotides read TGTGCCAGCAGTTATGGGACACAAAACACTGAAGCTTTCTTT. Translating it yields CASSYGTQNTEAFF.